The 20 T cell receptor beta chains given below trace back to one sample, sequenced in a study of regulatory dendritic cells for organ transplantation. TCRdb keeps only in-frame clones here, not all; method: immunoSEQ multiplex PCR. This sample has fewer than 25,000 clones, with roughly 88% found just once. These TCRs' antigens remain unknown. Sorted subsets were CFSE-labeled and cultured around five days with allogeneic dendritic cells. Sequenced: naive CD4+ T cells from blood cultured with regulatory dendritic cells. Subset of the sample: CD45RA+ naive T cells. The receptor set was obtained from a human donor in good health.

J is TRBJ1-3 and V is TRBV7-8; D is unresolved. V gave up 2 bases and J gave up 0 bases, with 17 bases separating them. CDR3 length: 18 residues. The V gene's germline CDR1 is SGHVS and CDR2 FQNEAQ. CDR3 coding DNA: TGTGCCAGCAGCTTAATCCGATCGTCGGCGGTCTCTGGAAACACCATATATTTT. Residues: CASSLIRSSAVSGNTIYF.

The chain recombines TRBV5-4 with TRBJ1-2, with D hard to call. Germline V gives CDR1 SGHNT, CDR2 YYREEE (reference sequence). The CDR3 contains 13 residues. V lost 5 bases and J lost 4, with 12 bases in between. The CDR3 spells CASRGREFYGYTF. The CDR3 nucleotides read TGTGCCAGCAGGGGGAGGGAGTTCTATGGCTACACCTTC.

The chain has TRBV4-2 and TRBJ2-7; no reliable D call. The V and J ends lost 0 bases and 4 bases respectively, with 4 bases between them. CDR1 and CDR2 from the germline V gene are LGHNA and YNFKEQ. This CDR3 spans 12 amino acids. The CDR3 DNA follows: TGTGCCAGCAGCCAAGATCTATACGAGCAGTACTTC. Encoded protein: CASSQDLYEQYF.

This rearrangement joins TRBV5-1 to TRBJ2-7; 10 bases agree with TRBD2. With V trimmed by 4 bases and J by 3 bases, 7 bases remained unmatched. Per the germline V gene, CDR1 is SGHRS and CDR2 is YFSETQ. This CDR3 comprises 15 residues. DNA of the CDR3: TGCGCCAGCAGCATCCTAGCGGGGGCGGGCTACGAGCAGTACTTC. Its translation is CASSILAGAGYEQYF.

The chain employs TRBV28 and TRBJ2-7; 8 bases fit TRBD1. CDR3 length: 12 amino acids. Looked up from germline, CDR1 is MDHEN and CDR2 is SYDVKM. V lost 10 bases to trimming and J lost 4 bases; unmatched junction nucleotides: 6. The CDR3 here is CATQDRVYEQYF. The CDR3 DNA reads TGTGCCACCCAGGACAGGGTATACGAGCAGTACTTC.

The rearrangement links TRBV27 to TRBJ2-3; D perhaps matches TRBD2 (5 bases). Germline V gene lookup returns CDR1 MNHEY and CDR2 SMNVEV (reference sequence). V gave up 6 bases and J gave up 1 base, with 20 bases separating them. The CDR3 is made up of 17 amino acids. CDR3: CASSLKGRAGGTDTQYF. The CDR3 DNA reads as TGTGCCAGCAGCCTTAAAGGGAGAGCCGGGGGCACAGATACGCAGTATTTT.

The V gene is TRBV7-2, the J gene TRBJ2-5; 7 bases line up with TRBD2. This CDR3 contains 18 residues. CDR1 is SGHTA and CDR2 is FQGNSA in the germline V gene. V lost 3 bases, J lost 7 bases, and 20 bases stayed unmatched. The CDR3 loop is CASSFPAGRAGIPGTQYF. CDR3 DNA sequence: TGTGCCAGCAGCTTTCCCGCCGGGCGAGCGGGAATCCCAGGGACCCAGTACTTC.

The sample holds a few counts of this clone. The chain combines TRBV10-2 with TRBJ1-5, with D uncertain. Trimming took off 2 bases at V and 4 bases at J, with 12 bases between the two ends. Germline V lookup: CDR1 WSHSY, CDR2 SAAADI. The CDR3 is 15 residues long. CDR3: CASSEIARQNQPQHF. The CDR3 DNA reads TGCGCCAGCAGTGAGATCGCTCGGCAGAATCAGCCCCAGCATTTT.

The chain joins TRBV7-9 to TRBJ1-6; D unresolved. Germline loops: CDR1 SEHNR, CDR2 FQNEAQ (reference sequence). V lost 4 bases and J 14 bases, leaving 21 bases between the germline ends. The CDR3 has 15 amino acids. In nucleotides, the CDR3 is TGTGCCAGCAGCTCGGCCTACTCCTCCCCATCGGCCCTCCACTTT. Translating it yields CASSSAYSSPSALHF.

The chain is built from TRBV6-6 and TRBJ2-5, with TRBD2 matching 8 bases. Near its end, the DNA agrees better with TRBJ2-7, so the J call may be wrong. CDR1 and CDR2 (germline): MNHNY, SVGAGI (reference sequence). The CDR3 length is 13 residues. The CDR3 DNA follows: TGTGCCACCATCCTAGCGGGCAAACACGAGCAGTACTTC. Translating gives CATILAGKHEQYF.

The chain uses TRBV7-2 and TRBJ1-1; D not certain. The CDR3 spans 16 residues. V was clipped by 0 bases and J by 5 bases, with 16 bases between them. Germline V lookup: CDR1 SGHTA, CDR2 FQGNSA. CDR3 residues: CASSLASSGSGTEAFF. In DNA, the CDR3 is TGTGCCAGCAGCTTAGCAAGTTCGGGGAGTGGGACTGAAGCTTTCTTT.

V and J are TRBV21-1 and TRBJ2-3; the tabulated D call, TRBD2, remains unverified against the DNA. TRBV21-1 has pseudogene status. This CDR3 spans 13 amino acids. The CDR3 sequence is CATPGWGTDTQYF. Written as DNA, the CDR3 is TGTGCCACCCCGGGGTGGGGCACAGATACGCAGTATTTT.

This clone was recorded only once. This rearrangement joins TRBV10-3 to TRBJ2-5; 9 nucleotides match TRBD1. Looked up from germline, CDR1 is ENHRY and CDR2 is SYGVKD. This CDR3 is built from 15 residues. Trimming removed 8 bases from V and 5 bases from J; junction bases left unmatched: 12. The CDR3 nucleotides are TGTGCCATCGCGGGCGGGACAGGGCCGGGGGAGACCCAGTACTTC. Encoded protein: CAIAGGTGPGETQYF.

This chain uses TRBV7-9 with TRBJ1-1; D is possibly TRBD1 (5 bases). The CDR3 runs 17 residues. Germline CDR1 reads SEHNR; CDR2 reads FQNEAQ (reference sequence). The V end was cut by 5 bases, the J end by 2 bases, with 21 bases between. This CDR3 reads CASSRPGRQGANTEAFF. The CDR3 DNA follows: TGTGCCAGCAGCCGCCCCGGGAGGCAGGGAGCAAACACTGAAGCTTTCTTT.

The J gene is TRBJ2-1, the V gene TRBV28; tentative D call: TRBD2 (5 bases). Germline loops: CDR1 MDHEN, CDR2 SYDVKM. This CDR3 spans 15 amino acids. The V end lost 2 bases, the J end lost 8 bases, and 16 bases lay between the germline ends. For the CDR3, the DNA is TGTGCCAGCAGTTTAGGAGGTTTTGTTGGCGATGAGCAGTTCTTC. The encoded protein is CASSLGGFVGDEQFF.

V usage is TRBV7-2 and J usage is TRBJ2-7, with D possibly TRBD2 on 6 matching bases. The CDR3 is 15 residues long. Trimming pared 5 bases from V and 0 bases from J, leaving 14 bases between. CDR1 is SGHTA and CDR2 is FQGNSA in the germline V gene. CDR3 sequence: CASSLDYPSSYEQYF. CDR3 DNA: TGTGCCAGCAGCCTGGACTATCCTAGCTCCTACGAGCAGTACTTC.

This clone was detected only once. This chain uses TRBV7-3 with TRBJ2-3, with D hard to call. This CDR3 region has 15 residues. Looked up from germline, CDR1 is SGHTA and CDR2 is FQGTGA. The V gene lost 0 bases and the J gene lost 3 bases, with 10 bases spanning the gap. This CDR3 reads CASSLTSFGTDTQYF. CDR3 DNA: TGTGCCAGCAGCTTAACTAGTTTTGGGACAGATACGCAGTATTTT.

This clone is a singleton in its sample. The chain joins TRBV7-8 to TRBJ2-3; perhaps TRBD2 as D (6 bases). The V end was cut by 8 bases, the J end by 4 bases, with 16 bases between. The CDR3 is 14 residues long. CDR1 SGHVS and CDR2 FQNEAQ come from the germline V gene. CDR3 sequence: CASQQWGVADTQYF. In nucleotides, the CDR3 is TGTGCCAGCCAACAGTGGGGGGTCGCAGATACGCAGTATTTT.

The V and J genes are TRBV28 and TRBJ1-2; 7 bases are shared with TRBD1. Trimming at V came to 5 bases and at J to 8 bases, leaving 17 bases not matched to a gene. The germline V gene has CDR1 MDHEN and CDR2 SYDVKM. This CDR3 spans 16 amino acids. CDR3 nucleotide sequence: TGTGCCAGCAGTGGGAGAAAAATCTACAGGGGCGAGGGCTACACCTTC. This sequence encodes CASSGRKIYRGEGYTF.

CDR3 coding DNA: TGTGCCAGCAGCGTACAGAGCTCTGGAAACACCATATATTTT. As protein: CASSVQSSGNTIYF. The rearrangement links TRBV9 to TRBJ1-3; no firm D call. V lost 1 base and J lost 0, with 5 bases in between. Germline CDR1 reads SGDLS; CDR2 reads YYNGEE. The CDR3 is made up of 14 amino acids.